A selection of T cell receptor beta chains follows, all from one sample in a study of shared clonotypes between healthy human individuals. Repertoires were generated with immunoSEQ multiplex PCR, while TCRdb's copy carries only in-frame clones and drops some. The sample holds over a million clones; 95% to 99% are singletons and the top ten take roughly 0.42%. Sequenced: naive CD4+ T cells sorted from blood. Every receptor here comes from a man younger than 45 in good health. CDR3s include the opening cysteine and the closing phenylalanine or tryptophan. D genes are given only for firm matches. A row's size may be missing; if present it is once, few, many or a size class.

J gene | D gene | V gene | clone size | CDR3 protein | CDR3 DNA
TRBJ2-3 | NA | TRBV11-3 | NA | CASSLDSGTDTQYF | TGTGCCAGCAGCCTGGACTCGGGCACAGATACGCAGTATTTT
TRBJ2-2 | TRBD1 | TRBV5-1 | NA | CASSPGTGGTGELFF | TGCGCCAGCAGCCCGGGGACAGGGGGCACCGGGGAGCTGTTTTTT
TRBJ2-1 | NA | TRBV29-1 | NA | CSVERGGAYNEQFF | TGCAGCGTTGAAAGGGGCGGAGCGTACAATGAGCAGTTCTTC
TRBJ2-7 | NA | TRBV19 | NA | CASSILAGPYEQYF | TGTGCCAGTAGTATTCTTGCGGGCCCCTACGAGCAGTACTTC
TRBJ2-7 | TRBD1 | TRBV28 | NA | CASRYPRGSSYEQYF | TGTGCCAGCAGGTACCCCAGGGGGAGCTCCTACGAGCAGTACTTC
TRBJ1-1 | TRBD1 | TRBV14 | NA | CASSQDGGQGGARHTEAFF | TGTGCCAGCAGCCAAGATGGGGGACAGGGAGGTGCCCGTCACACTGAAGCTTTCTTT
TRBJ2-5 | TRBD2 | TRBV4-1 | NA | CASSQEGTSQETQYF | TGCGCCAGCAGCCAAGAGGGGACTAGTCAAGAGACCCAGTACTTC
TRBJ2-1 | NA | TRBV7-2 | NA | CASSLNPGYNEQFF | TGTGCCAGCAGCTTAAATCCGGGCTACAATGAGCAGTTCTTC
TRBJ2-3 | NA | TRBV15 | NA | CATSRALNTQYF | TGTGCCACCAGCAGAGCCTTGAATACGCAGTATTTT
TRBJ2-2 | NA | TRBV11-3 | NA | CASSNGMGNTGELFF | TGTGCCAGCAGTAATGGGATGGGGAACACCGGGGAGCTGTTTTTT
TRBJ1-5 | NA | TRBV6-1 | NA | CASSETLGQPQHF | TGTGCCAGCAGTGAAACTCTAGGTCAGCCCCAGCATTTT
TRBJ2-3 | NA | TRBV9 | NA | CAMGRLDTQYF | TGTGCCATGGGGAGACTCGATACGCAGTATTTT
TRBJ2-7 | TRBD2 | TRBV4-1 | NA | CASSQDTTSGRRNEQYF | TGCGCCAGCAGCCAAGATACCACTAGCGGGAGGAGGAACGAGCAGTACTTC
TRBJ1-5 | NA | TRBV5-1 | NA | CASSSRGGAGQPQHF | TGCGCCAGCAGCTCTCGGGGGGGAGCCGGTCAGCCCCAGCATTTT
TRBJ1-4 | NA | TRBV7-2 | once | CASSLEARGKLFF | TGTGCCAGCAGCTTAGAGGCCCGGGGAAAACTGTTTTTT
TRBJ2-2 | NA | TRBV7-9 | NA | CASRLNTGELFF | TGTGCCAGCAGATTAAACACCGGGGAGCTGTTTTTT
TRBJ2-2 | NA | TRBV28 | NA | CASSPYNTGELFF | TGTGCCAGCAGTCCGTATAACACCGGGGAGCTGTTTTTT
TRBJ2-3 | TRBD2 | TRBV5-4 | NA | CASSSGLAGGPTDTQYF | TGTGCCAGCAGCTCTGGACTAGCGGGAGGGCCCACAGATACGCAGTATTTT
TRBJ2-1 | TRBD2 | TRBV11-3 | once | CASSLGTSGSVGYNEQFF | TGTGCCAGCAGCTTAGGGACTAGCGGGAGTGTCGGCTACAATGAGCAGTTCTTC
TRBJ2-7 | NA | TRBV7-2 | once | CASSLDGTDTYEQYF | TGTGCCAGCAGTCTAGACGGGACGGATACCTACGAGCAGTACTTC
TRBJ2-2 | NA | TRBV6-1 | once | CASSLHKGSTGELFF | TGTGCCAGCAGCCTCCATAAGGGGTCCACCGGGGAGCTGTTTTTT
TRBJ2-1 | NA | TRBV6-4 | NA | CASSDEYNEQFF | TGTGCCAGCAGTGACGAGTACAATGAGCAGTTCTTC
TRBJ2-1 | NA | TRBV9 | NA | CASSAQGNNEQFF | TGTGCCAGCAGCGCCCAGGGTAATAATGAGCAGTTCTTC
TRBJ1-2 | TRBD1 | TRBV11-2 | NA | CASSLPRDRGYGYTF | TGTGCCAGCAGCTTACCCCGGGACAGGGGGTATGGCTACACCTTC
TRBJ1-1 | NA | TRBV27 | NA | CASSFTVNTEAFF | TGTGCCAGCAGTTTTACAGTGAACACTGAAGCTTTCTTT
TRBJ2-1 | NA | TRBV28 | NA | CASRDRDSWVEQFF | TGTGCCAGCAGGGACCGGGACTCCTGGGTTGAGCAGTTCTTC
TRBJ2-2 | NA | TRBV10-3 | NA | CAISESVSGVQLFGELFF | TGTGCCATCAGTGAGTCAGTATCGGGAGTCCAACTATTCGGGGAGCTGTTTTTT
TRBJ2-5 | TRBD1 | TRBV7-8 | NA | CAGSMGQGTLETQYF | TGTGCCGGCAGCATGGGACAGGGGACGTTGGAGACCCAGTACTTC
TRBJ2-7 | NA | TRBV6-6 | NA | CASSYSRDEAYEQYF | TGTGCCAGCAGTTATTCCCGTGACGAGGCCTACGAGCAGTACTTC
TRBJ1-1 | NA | TRBV7-2 | NA | CASSPPGGGEAFF | TGTGCCAGCAGCCCCCCGGGGGGCGGTGAAGCTTTCTTT
TRBJ2-3 | TRBD2 | TRBV9 | NA | CASSGSGRMTDTQYF | TGTGCCAGCAGTGGGAGCGGGAGGATGACAGATACGCAGTATTTT
TRBJ1-2 | NA | TRBV7-2 | NA | CASSLISPTYGYTF | TGTGCCAGCAGCTTAATAAGCCCCACCTATGGCTACACCTTC
TRBJ1-2 | NA | TRBV6-5 | NA | CASSLRQPFVYGYTF | TGTGCCAGCAGTTTAAGACAGCCGTTTGTCTATGGCTACACCTTC
TRBJ1-5 | NA | TRBV7-2 | NA | CASSLAGFGNQPQHF | TGTGCCAGCAGCTTAGCAGGGTTCGGCAATCAGCCCCAGCATTTT
TRBJ2-1 | NA | TRBV5-1 | NA | CASSFTAISYYNEQFF | TGCGCCAGCAGCTTCACCGCCATTAGCTATTACAATGAGCAGTTCTTC
TRBJ2-2 | NA | TRBV5-1 | NA | CASSFIEGNTGELFF | TGCGCCAGCAGCTTTATCGAGGGAAACACCGGGGAGCTGTTTTTT
TRBJ2-3 | NA | TRBV5-6 | NA | CASSLVLGSTDTQYF | TGTGCCAGCAGCTTGGTCCTAGGCAGCACAGATACGCAGTATTTT
TRBJ1-2 | NA | TRBV6-5 | NA | CASSYLTGGGYTF | TGTGCCAGCAGTTACCTGACAGGAGGTGGCTACACCTTC
TRBJ2-5 | TRBD2 | TRBV18 | NA | CASSPSAGGRETQYF | TGTGCCAGCTCACCGAGCGCGGGGGGTCGGGAGACCCAGTACTTC
TRBJ1-4 | NA | TRBV11-2 | NA | CASRPSGRTTNEKLFF | TGTGCCAGCAGACCTTCAGGGAGGACAACTAATGAAAAACTGTTTTTT
TRBJ2-5 | NA | TRBV9 | NA | CASSSRSGFQETQYF | TGTGCCAGCAGCTCTCGGAGCGGCTTCCAAGAGACCCAGTACTTC
TRBJ2-5 | TRBD1 | TRBV28 | NA | CASSQFDRDQETQYF | TGTGCCAGCAGTCAATTCGACAGGGACCAAGAGACCCAGTACTTC
TRBJ2-2 | TRBD2 | TRBV6-1 | NA | CASSASGLAGDTGELFF | TGTGCCAGCAGTGCCTCGGGACTAGCGGGGGACACCGGGGAGCTGTTTTTT
TRBJ2-7 | NA | TRBV5-4 | NA | CASSSPRDSYEQYF | TGTGCCAGCAGCTCCCCCCGGGACTCCTACGAGCAGTACTTC
TRBJ1-5 | TRBD1 | TRBV28 | once | CASSFRAGQGNQPQHF | TGTGCCAGCAGTTTTCGGGCGGGACAGGGCAATCAGCCCCAGCATTTT
TRBJ2-1 | TRBD2 | TRBV5-5 | NA | CASSFRDYINPNEQFF | TGTGCCAGCAGCTTCCGGGACTACATTAACCCCAATGAGCAGTTCTTC
TRBJ1-2 | NA | TRBV6-5 | NA | CASSYRGQGGYTF | TGTGCCAGCAGTTACAGGGGACAAGGGGGCTACACCTTC